Presented here are 28 T cell receptor beta chains from one specimen sequenced in a study of blood T cells in healthy people across ages. A second PCR of about 6 to 12 cycles used a sample-barcoded 5' primer and a J-beta primer mix. TCRdb independently ran MiXCR on the 5' RACE reads; one entry per CDR3 protein. The sample records over 1,500,000 distinct CDR3 sequences, about two fifths being singletons. The sequenced sample consisted of blood. These TCRs come from a human donor in good health.

This clonotype was seen a handful of times. The V and J genes are TRBV6-5 and TRBJ2-7; a weak D match, TRBD2 (5 bases). Deletions cut 1 base from V and 7 bases from J, with 14 bases between. CDR1 MNHEY and CDR2 SVGAGI come from the germline V gene. This CDR3 has 14 amino acids. The CDR3 DNA follows: TGTGCCAGCAGTTACTTGACGTCCGGCGGGGAGCAGTACTTC. Its translation: CASSYLTSGGEQYF.

The chain is built from TRBV4-1 and TRBJ2-1, with TRBD2 matching 7 bases. With V trimmed by 8 bases and J by 0 bases, 22 bases remained unmatched. CDR3 size: 20 residues. Germline lookup yields CDR1 MGHRA and CDR2 YSYEKL. This CDR3 reads CASAPNMPLGGRVSYNEQFF. CDR3 coding DNA: TGCGCCAGCGCCCCTAATATGCCCCTTGGGGGGAGGGTCTCCTACAATGAGCAGTTCTTC.

J is TRBJ1-2 and V is TRBV20-1; D is unclear. CDR3 size: 12 residues. CDR1 and CDR2 from the germline V gene are DFQATT and SNEGSKA (reference sequence). Trimming cost V 1 base and J 2 bases, with 5 bases left between them. CDR3 amino acids: CSARAENYGYTF. In DNA form, the CDR3 reads TGCAGTGCTAGAGCCGAGAACTATGGCTACACCTTC.

V gene TRBV27 combines with J gene TRBJ1-6; 9 bases map to TRBD1. The CDR3 totals 19 residues. V gave up 4 bases and J gave up 4 bases; unmatched junction bases: 14. In germline, CDR1 is MNHEY, CDR2 SMNVEV (reference sequence). The CDR3 coding sequence is TGTGCCAGCAGTTCACCGCGCAGGACAGGGGCAAAGTATAATTCACCCCTCCACTTT. Amino acid sequence: CASSSPRRTGAKYNSPLHF.

Only a few counts were recorded for this clonotype. The CDR3 DNA sequence: TGTGCCACCAGTCGGAGGGGCGGGGAGCTGTTTTTT. It yields the protein CATSRRGGELFF. V and J are TRBV24-1 and TRBJ2-2; tentative D call: TRBD2 (6 bases). This CDR3 spans 12 amino acids. CDR1 is KGHDR, CDR2 SFDVKD, per germline. V lost 6 bases to trimming and J lost 7 bases, with 8 bases between them.

The chain has TRBV19 and TRBJ2-1; TRBD2 is a possible D gene (5 bases). Looked up from germline, CDR1 is LNHDA and CDR2 is SQIVND (reference sequence). V shed 6 bases and J shed 3 bases, with 18 bases lying between them. The CDR3 has 16 residues. The CDR3 loop is CASSPVRTRDYNEQFF. As DNA, the CDR3 is TGTGCCAGTAGCCCCGTTCGAACCCGGGACTACAATGAGCAGTTCTTC.

This chain joins TRBV6-1 and TRBJ2-4, with 8 nucleotides matching TRBD2. CDR3 length equals 16 residues. The V segment lost 2 bases and the J segment 4 bases; nucleotides outside the gene matches: 7. Germline CDR1 reads MNHNS; CDR2 reads SASEGT. Here the CDR3 reads CASSEYGGGQKNIQYF. CDR3 nucleotide sequence: TGTGCCAGCAGTGAATATGGCGGGGGGCAGAAAAACATTCAGTACTTC.

This clonotype was picked up a small number of times. Relative to the germline gene, one junction end is altered; a read error may explain this. The chain joins TRBV29-1 to TRBJ2-7, with D tentatively TRBD1 (6 bases). Germline CDR1 and CDR2: SQVTM and ANQGSEA. The length of the CDR3 is 14 residues. The CDR3: CSVDRDRNMPEQDF. CDR3 nucleotides: TGCAGCGTTGATCGCGACAGGAATATGCCCGAGCAGGACTTC.

The gene calls are TRBV29-1 and TRBJ1-1; maybe TRBD1 (6 bases). This CDR3 spans 13 amino acids. V was trimmed by 5 bases and J by 1 base, leaving 11 bases between them. Germline V gene lookup returns CDR1 SQVTM and CDR2 ANQGSEA. CDR3 in DNA: TGCAGCGTTCTGGACAGAGAGAACACTGAAGCTTTCTTT. It yields the protein CSVLDRENTEAFF.

V is TRBV5-5 and J is TRBJ1-2; a weak D match, TRBD1 (6 bases). This CDR3 is built from 16 residues. Germline values: CDR1 SGHKS, CDR2 YYEKEE (reference sequence). V lost 0 bases to trimming and J lost 5 bases, with 17 bases between them. The DNA for the CDR3 is TGTGCCAGCAGCTTGGCCGGGGCGGGGGCAGTATATGGCTACACCTTC. It yields the protein CASSLAGAGAVYGYTF.

A few counts support this clonotype. The rearrangement uses TRBV20-1 and TRBJ1-4; the D is unclear. V lost 6 bases to trimming and J lost 7 bases, with 9 bases between them. Germline assignment: CDR1 DFQATT and CDR2 SNEGSKA (reference sequence). This CDR3 has 11 amino acids. The CDR3 region is CSAQDGEKLFF. The CDR3 DNA sequence: TGCAGTGCGCAGGACGGTGAAAAACTGTTTTTT.

V usage is TRBV11-2 and J usage is TRBJ2-4; no clear D gene. Trimming took 4 bases from V and 1 from J, leaving 5 bases between them. The CDR3 totals 13 residues. Germline lookup yields CDR1 SGHAT and CDR2 FQNNGV. The CDR3 sequence is CASSSVAKNIQYF. The CDR3 DNA reads as TGTGCCAGCAGCTCCGTGGCCAAAAACATTCAGTACTTC.

CDR3 sequence (DNA): TGTGCCAGCAGCGGTAGCTCGGGCCGCACAGATACGCAGTATTTT. Its translation is CASSGSSGRTDTQYF. J is TRBJ2-3 and V is TRBV9; D remains ambiguous. The CDR3 consists of 15 residues. V lost 3 bases and J 1 base, leaving 12 bases between the germline ends. In germline, CDR1 is SGDLS, CDR2 YYNGEE.

V gene TRBV3-1 combines with J gene TRBJ2-1; TRBD1 agrees at 8 bases. The CDR3 has 16 residues. Looked up from germline, CDR1 is LGHDT and CDR2 is YNNKEL (reference sequence). Germline trimming cut 6 bases from V and 5 bases from J; bases unmatched to any gene: 12. CDR3 in amino acids: CASSTKQGDGNNEQFF. CDR3 coding DNA: TGTGCCAGCAGTACCAAACAGGGGGACGGAAACAATGAGCAGTTCTTC.

The CDR3 nucleotides read TGTGCCACCAGCAGAGGGGGGCAGCCCAATCAGCCCCAGCATTTT. Residues: CATSRGGQPNQPQHF. The V call is TRBV15, the J call TRBJ1-5; possible D gene TRBD1, 6 bases. The ends were cut back, 1 base at V and 3 bases at J, with 10 bases in the middle. The CDR3 length is 15 residues. Germline-derived CDR1 and CDR2 are LNHNV and YYDKDF (reference sequence).

The chain carries TRBV28 and TRBJ1-5; 11 bases are shared with TRBD1. The germline gives CDR1 MDHEN, CDR2 SYDVKM. With V trimmed by 1 base and J by 0 bases, 8 bases remained unmatched. The CDR3 totals 19 residues. In DNA, the CDR3 is TGTGCCAGCAGTTTATTTTTGGGACAGGGGGGCTATAGCAATCAGCCCCAGCATTTT. This codes for CASSLFLGQGGYSNQPQHF.

V gene TRBV12-3 or TRBV12-4 combines with J gene TRBJ2-7; 8 bases are shared with TRBD2. The CDR3 length is 13 residues. V trimming: 6 bases; J trimming: 7 bases; junction bases outside the gene matches: 8. DNA of the CDR3: TGTGCCAGCAGGCCGGGGGGGGCGGAAGAGCAGTACTTC. Its translation: CASRPGGAEEQYF.

This clonotype was recorded a few times. This rearrangement joins TRBV15 to TRBJ1-2, with 7 bases fitting TRBD1. The V gene end was trimmed by 3 bases and the J gene end by 0 bases; junction bases not matched to a gene: 4. The CDR3 runs to 15 residues. Germline V lookup: CDR1 LNHNV, CDR2 YYDKDF (reference sequence). The DNA for the CDR3 is TGTGCCACCAGCAGGGTGACAGGGACTAACTATGGCTACACCTTC. Its protein product is CATSRVTGTNYGYTF.

The chain is built from TRBV28 and TRBJ2-5; D unresolved. Near its end, the DNA agrees better with TRBJ2-7, so the J call may be wrong. The CDR3 has 13 residues. The germline gives CDR1 MDHEN, CDR2 SYDVKM. CDR3 nucleotide sequence: TGTGCCAGCAGTTCCCCCGCTTCGCACGAGCAGTACTTC. Translation: CASSSPASHEQYF.

This clonotype appeared a few times. V usage is TRBV9 and J usage is TRBJ1-5, with 7 bases matching TRBD1. There are 15 residues in the CDR3. V was clipped by 0 bases and J by 5 bases; unmatched bases: 5. Germline V gives CDR1 SGDLS, CDR2 YYNGEE. CDR3 nucleotides: TGTGCCAGCAGCGTAGAGGGACAGTCCTATCAGCCCCAGCATTTT. Translation gives CASSVEGQSYQPQHF.

This rearrangement joins TRBV3-1 to TRBJ2-1, with 12 nucleotides matching TRBD2. The DNA matches TRBJ2-7 better at its end, which makes the J call doubtful. CDR3 length: 17 residues. Germline values: CDR1 LGHDT, CDR2 YNNKEL (reference sequence). The CDR3 here is CASSLGLAGRSYNEQYF. CDR3 sequence (DNA): TGTGCCAGCAGCCTTGGACTAGCGGGGAGGTCCTACAATGAGCAGTACTTC.

The DNA of the CDR3 is TGTGCCAGCAGCTTAACCGGACTAGCGGGGGGGCGTCAAGATACGCAGTATTTT. As protein: CASSLTGLAGGRQDTQYF. This chain links TRBV7-2 with TRBJ2-3, with 15 bases lining up with TRBD2. CDR1 and CDR2 from the germline V gene are SGHTA and FQGNSA. Trimming took 2 bases from V and 5 from J; bases not matched to a gene: 8. The CDR3 has 18 amino acids. The full variable domain, rest sourced from reference TRBV7-2 and TRBJ2-3, is GAGVSQSPSNKVTEKGKDVELRCDPISGHTALYWYRQSLGQGLEFLIYFQGNSAPDKSGLPSDRFSAERTGGSVSTLTIQRTQQEDSAVYLCASSLTGLAGGRQDTQYFGPGTRLTVL.

This clonotype showed up just a few times. The chain has TRBV10-3 and TRBJ1-1; a weak D match, TRBD1 (5 bases). Germline CDR1 ENHRY, CDR2 SYGVKD. Trimming took off 5 bases at V and 1 base at J, with 20 bases between the two ends. The CDR3 extends over 17 amino acids. In DNA, the CDR3 is TGTGCCATCAGTAGCTCCCGGGACCAACCGCCGAACACTGAAGCTTTCTTT. Its protein is CAISSSRDQPPNTEAFF.

In the case of this clonotype: The junction departs from germline at one end; a sequencing error may be responsible. The CDR3 spells CACSLADGTVNEKLFF. The CDR3 DNA reads TGTGCCTGCAGCTTAGCGGACGGGACAGTAAATGAAAAACTGTTTTTT. V gene TRBV7-9 combines with J gene TRBJ1-4, with 7 bases fitting TRBD1. Germline-derived CDR1 and CDR2 are SEHNR and FQNEAQ (reference sequence). The CDR3 is made up of 16 amino acids.

This clonotype appeared a single time. Its ends do not fully match the called genes, so a read error is possible. V and J are TRBV7-2 and TRBJ2-5; D may be TRBD2 (5 bases). TRBJ2-7 explains the end of the DNA better; the J call may be wrong. Germline values: CDR1 SGHTA, CDR2 FQGNSA. The CDR3 is 16 amino acids. The CDR3 here is CAGSLVVAVGSYEQYF. As DNA, the CDR3 is TGTGCCGGCAGCTTAGTTGTGGCGGTGGGGAGTTACGAGCAGTACTTC.

The chain links TRBV20-1 to TRBJ2-1; 9 nucleotides align to TRBD1. V was pared by 5 bases and J by 9 bases, with 17 bases of the junction left unmatched. Germline CDR1 is DFQATT and CDR2 is SNEGSKA (reference sequence). This CDR3 contains 16 residues. In DNA form, the CDR3 reads TGCAGTGCTTCAACCCCCACCGGGACAGGGTTTATTGAGCAGTTCTTC. Encoded protein: CSASTPTGTGFIEQFF.

This sequence joins TRBV7-2 and TRBJ2-3; 7 bases are shared with TRBD2. Losses at the gene ends were 3 bases for V and 1 base for J; bases not matched to a gene: 10. Germline lookup yields CDR1 SGHTA and CDR2 FQGNSA. The CDR3 covers 17 residues. The CDR3 sequence is CASSLSIAGDGTDTQYF. DNA for the CDR3: TGTGCCAGCAGCTTGTCTATAGCGGGCGACGGCACAGATACGCAGTATTTT.

The chain combines TRBV29-1 with TRBJ2-3; D could derive from TRBD1 or TRBD2 (5 bases each). Germline CDR1 is SQVTM and CDR2 is ANQGSEA. Deletions cut 6 bases from V and 2 bases from J, with 15 bases between. CDR3 length equals 14 residues. The CDR3 sequence is CSVGSGTYTDTQYF. Here the CDR3 DNA reads TGCAGCGTCGGCTCCGGGACCTACACAGATACGCAGTATTTT.